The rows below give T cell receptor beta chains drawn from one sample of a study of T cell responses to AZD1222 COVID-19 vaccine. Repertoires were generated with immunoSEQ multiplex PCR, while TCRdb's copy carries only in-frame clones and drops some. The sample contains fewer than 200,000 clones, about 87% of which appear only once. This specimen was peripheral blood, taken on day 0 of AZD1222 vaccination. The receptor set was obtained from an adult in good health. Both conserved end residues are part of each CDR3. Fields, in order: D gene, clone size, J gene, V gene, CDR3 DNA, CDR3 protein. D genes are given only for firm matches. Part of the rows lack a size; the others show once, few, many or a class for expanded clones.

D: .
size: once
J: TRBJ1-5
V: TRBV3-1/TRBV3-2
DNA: TGTGCCAGCAGCCAAGGAAGTGGCAATCAGCCCCAGCATTTT
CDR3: CASSQGSGNQPQHF

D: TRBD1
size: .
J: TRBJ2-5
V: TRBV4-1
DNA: TGCGCCAGCAGCCAGGGACAGGGGCCCGCGGGTGAGACCCAGTACTTC
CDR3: CASSQGQGPAGETQYF

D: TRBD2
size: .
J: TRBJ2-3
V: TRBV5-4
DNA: TGTGCCAGCAGCTTGGGGCGGGGGGGGACAGATACGCAGTATTTT
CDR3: CASSLGRGGTDTQYF

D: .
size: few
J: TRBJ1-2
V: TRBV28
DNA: TGTGCCAGCAGTTTAGGGGCGGCCAGGACCAACTATGGCTACACCTTC
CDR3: CASSLGAARTNYGYTF

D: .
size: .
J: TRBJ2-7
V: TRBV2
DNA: TGTGCCAGCAGTGCGGACACCTACGAGCAGTACTTC
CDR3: CASSADTYEQYF

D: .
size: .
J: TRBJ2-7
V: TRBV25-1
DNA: TGTGCCAGCAGTGAATGGAACGGGGAAAGATACGAGCAGTACTTC
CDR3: CASSEWNGERYEQYF

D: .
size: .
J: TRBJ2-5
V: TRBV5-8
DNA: TGTGCCAGCACCGGTACTTGGGAGACCCAGTACTTC
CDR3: CASTGTWETQYF

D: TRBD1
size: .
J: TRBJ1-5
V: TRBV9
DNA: TGTGCCAGCAGCGTAGGGGGACAGGGGGCGAGACAGCCCCAGCATTTT
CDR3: CASSVGGQGARQPQHF

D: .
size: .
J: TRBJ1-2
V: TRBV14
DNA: TGTGCCAGCAGCCAAGATTGGGAAGGGGGCTATGGCTACACCTTC
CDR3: CASSQDWEGGYGYTF

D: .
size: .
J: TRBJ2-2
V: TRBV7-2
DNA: TGTGCCAGCAGCTTAGGTTTGGGGGCCGGGGAGCTGTTTTTT
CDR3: CASSLGLGAGELFF